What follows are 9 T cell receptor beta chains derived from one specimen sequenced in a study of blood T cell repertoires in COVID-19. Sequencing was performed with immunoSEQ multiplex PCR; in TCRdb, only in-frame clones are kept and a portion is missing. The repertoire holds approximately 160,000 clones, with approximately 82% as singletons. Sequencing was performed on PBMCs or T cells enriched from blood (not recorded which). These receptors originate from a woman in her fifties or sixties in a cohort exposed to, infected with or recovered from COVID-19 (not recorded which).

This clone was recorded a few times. The CDR3 sequence: CASSPSGGSGANVLTF. Here the CDR3 DNA reads TGCGCCAGCAGCCCTAGCGGGGGCTCTGGGGCCAACGTCCTGACTTTC. The chain links TRBV4-3 to TRBJ2-6; 10 bases are a match to TRBD2. CDR3 length: 16 residues. V shed 4 bases and J 0 bases; nucleotides not matched to a gene: 0. Per germline, CDR1 LGHNA and CDR2 YSLEER.

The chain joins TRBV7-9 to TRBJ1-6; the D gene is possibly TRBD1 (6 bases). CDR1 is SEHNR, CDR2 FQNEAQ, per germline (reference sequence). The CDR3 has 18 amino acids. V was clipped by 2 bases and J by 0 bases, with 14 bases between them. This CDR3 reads CASSLLAGEFSYNSPLHF. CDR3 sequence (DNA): TGTGCCAGCAGCTTACTTGCAGGGGAGTTCTCCTATAATTCACCCCTCCACTTT.

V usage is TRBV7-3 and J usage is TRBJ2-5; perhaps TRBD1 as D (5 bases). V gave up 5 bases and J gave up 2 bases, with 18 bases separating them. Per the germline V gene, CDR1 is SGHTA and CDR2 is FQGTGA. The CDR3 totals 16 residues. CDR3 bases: TGTGCCAGCAGCCCAAGGGGCAGGGTCGAGCAAGAGACCCAGTACTTC. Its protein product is CASSPRGRVEQETQYF.

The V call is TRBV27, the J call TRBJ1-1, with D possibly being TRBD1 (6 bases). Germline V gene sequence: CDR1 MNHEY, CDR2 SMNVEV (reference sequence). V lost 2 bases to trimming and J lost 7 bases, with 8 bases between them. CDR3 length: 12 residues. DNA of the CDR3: TGTGCCAGCAGTTTAGCAGGGGTTGAAGCTTTCTTT. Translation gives CASSLAGVEAFF.

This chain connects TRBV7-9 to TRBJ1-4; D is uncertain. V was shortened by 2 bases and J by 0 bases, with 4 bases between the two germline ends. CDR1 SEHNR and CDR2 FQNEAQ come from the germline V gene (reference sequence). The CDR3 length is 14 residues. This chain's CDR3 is CASSLLATNEKLFF. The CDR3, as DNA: TGTGCCAGCAGCTTACTAGCAACTAATGAAAAACTGTTTTTT.

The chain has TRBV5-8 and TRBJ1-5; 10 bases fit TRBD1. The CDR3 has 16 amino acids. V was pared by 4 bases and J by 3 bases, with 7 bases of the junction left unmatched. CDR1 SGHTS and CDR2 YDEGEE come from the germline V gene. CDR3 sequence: CASSLETGGTNQPQHF. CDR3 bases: TGTGCCAGCAGCCTGGAGACAGGGGGCACCAATCAGCCCCAGCATTTT.

The CDR3 DNA is TGTGCCAGTAGTATAGATCCTGGGACAGGGAGGATCTATGGCTACACCTTC. As protein: CASSIDPGTGRIYGYTF. The rearrangement uses TRBV19 and TRBJ1-2, with 9 bases matching TRBD1. This CDR3 comprises 17 residues. V lost 0 bases and J lost 4; bases outside the gene matches: 9. Germline CDR1 is LNHDA and CDR2 is SQIVND (reference sequence).

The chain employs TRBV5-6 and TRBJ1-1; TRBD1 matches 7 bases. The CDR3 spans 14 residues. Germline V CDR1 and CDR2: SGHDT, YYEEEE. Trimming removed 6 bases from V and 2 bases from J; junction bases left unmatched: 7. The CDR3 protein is CASIRQGTNTEAFF. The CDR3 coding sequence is TGTGCCAGCATCCGACAGGGAACAAACACTGAAGCTTTCTTT.

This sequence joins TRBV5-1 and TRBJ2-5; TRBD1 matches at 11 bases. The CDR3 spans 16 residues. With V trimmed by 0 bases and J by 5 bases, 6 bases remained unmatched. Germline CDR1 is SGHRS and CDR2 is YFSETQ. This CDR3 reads CASSLGRTGGVETQYF. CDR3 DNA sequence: TGCGCCAGCAGCTTGGGACGGACAGGGGGCGTTGAGACCCAGTACTTC.